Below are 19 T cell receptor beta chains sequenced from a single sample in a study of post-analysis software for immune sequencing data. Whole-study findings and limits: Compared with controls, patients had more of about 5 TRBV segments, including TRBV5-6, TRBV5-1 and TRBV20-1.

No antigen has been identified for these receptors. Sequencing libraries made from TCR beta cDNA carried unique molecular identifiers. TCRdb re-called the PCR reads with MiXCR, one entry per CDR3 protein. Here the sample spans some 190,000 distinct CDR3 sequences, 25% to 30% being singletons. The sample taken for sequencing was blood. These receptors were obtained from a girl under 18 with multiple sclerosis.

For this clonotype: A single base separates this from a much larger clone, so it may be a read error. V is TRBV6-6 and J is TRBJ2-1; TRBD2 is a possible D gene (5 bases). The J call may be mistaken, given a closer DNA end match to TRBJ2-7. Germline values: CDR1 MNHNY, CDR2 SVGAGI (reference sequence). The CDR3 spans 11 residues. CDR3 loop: CATGGYNEQYF. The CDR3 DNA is TGTGCCACCGGAGGCTACAATGAGCAGTACTTC.

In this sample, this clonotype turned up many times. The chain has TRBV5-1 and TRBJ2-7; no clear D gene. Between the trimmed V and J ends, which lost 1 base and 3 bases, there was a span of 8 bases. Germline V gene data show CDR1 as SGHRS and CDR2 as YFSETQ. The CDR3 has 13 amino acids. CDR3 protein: CASSLMVGYEQYF. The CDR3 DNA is TGCGCCAGCAGCTTGATGGTCGGCTACGAGCAGTACTTC.

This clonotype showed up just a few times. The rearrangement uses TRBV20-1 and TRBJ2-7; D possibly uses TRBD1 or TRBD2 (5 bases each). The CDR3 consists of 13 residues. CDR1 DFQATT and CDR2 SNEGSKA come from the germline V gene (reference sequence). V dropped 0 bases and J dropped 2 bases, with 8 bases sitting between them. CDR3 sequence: CSARDRETYEQYF. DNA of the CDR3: TGCAGTGCTAGAGACAGGGAGACCTACGAGCAGTACTTC.

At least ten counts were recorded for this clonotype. The CDR3 region is CSVPGQGPSSGQYF. The CDR3 DNA follows: TGCAGCGTTCCGGGACAGGGCCCTTCTAGCGGGCAGTACTTC. The chain has TRBV29-1 and TRBJ2-7; 9 bases align to TRBD1. J lost 9 bases, V lost 5 bases, and 14 bases had no gene match. CDR1 is SQVTM and CDR2 is ANQGSEA in the germline V gene. The CDR3 extends over 14 amino acids.

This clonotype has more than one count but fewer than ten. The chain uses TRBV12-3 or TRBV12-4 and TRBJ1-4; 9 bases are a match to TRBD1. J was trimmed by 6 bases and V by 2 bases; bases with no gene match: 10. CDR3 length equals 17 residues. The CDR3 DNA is TGTGCCAGCAGTTTAAGGGGTGTTGGGACAGGGCATGAAAAACTGTTTTTT. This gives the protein CASSLRGVGTGHEKLFF.

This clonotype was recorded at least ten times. The CDR3 protein is CASSQSKGATGTKQFF. DNA for the CDR3: TGTGCCAGCAGCCAAAGTAAGGGGGCTACAGGGACAAAGCAGTTCTTC. This chain joins TRBV14 and TRBJ2-1, with 7 bases identical to TRBD1. The V gene end was trimmed by 2 bases and the J gene end by 11 bases; junction bases not matched to a gene: 15. The CDR3 contains 16 residues. The germline gives CDR1 SGHDN, CDR2 FVKESK. Full variable domain (missing parts from reference TRBV14 and TRBJ2-1): EAGVTQFPSHSVIEKGQTVTLRCDPISGHDNLYWYRRVMGKEIKFLLHFVKESKQDESGMPNNRFLAERTGGTYSTLKVQPAELEDSGVYFCASSQSKGATGTKQFFGPGTRLTVL.

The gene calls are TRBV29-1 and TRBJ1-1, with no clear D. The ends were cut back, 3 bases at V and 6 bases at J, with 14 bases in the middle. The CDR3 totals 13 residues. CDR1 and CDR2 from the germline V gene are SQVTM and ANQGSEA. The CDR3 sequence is CSVDVRAVSEAFF. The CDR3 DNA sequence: TGCAGCGTTGATGTTCGGGCAGTTTCTGAAGCTTTCTTT.

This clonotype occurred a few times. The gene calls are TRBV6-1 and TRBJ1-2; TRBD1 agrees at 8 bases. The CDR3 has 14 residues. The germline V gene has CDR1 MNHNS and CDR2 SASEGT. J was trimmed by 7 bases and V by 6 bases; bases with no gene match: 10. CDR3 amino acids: CASSYDRGALGYTF. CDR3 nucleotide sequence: TGTGCCAGCAGCTACGACAGGGGAGCACTTGGCTACACCTTC.

This CDR3 is CSARVGQGGSTEAFF. The DNA for the CDR3 is TGCAGTGCTAGAGTGGGACAGGGGGGGAGCACTGAAGCTTTCTTT. This chain links TRBV20-1 with TRBJ1-1; 11 bases align to TRBD1. Germline CDR1 DFQATT, CDR2 SNEGSKA (reference sequence). V lost 1 base, J lost 4 bases, and 5 bases stayed unmatched. The CDR3 has 15 amino acids.

CDR3 coding DNA: TGCAGTGCTAGGAAGGGGGTCGACACTGAAGCTTTCTTT. Its translation is CSARKGVDTEAFF. The chain links TRBV20-1 to TRBJ1-1; D may be TRBD1 (6 bases). This CDR3 spans 13 amino acids. Per germline, CDR1 DFQATT and CDR2 SNEGSKA (reference sequence). V lost 3 bases and J lost 3, with 11 bases in between.

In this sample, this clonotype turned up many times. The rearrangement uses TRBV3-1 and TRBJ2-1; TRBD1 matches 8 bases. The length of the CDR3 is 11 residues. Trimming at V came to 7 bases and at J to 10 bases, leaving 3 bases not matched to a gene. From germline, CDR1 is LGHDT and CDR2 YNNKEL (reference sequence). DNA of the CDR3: TGTGCCAGCATCCACAGGGGGGAGCAGTTCTTC. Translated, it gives CASIHRGEQFF.

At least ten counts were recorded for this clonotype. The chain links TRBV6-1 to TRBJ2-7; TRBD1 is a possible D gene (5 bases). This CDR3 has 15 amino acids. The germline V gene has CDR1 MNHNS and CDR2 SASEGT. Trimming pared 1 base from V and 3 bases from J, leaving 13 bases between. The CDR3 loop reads CASSEVGGRDYEQYF. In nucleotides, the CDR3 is TGTGCCAGCAGTGAAGTCGGTGGCAGGGACTACGAGCAGTACTTC.

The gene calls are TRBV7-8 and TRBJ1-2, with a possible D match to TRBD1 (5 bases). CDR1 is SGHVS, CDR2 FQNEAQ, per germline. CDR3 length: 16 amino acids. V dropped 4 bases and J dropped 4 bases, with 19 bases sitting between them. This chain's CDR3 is CASSSTLTGEGYGYTF. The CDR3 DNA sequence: TGTGCCAGCAGCTCTACTCTCACAGGTGAAGGCTATGGCTACACCTTC.

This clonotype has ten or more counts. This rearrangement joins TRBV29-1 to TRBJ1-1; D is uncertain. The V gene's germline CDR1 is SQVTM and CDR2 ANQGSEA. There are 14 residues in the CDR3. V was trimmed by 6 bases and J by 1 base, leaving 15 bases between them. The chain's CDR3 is CSVATRTRNTEAFF. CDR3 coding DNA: TGCAGCGTCGCAACTAGGACCCGGAACACTGAAGCTTTCTTT.

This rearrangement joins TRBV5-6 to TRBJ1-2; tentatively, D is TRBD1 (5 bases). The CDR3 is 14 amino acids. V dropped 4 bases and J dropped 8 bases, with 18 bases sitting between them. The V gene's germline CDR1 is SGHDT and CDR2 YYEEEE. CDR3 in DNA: TGTGCCAGCAGCGACGTTGGGGGGACGGGGGGCTACACCTTC. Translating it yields CASSDVGGTGGYTF.

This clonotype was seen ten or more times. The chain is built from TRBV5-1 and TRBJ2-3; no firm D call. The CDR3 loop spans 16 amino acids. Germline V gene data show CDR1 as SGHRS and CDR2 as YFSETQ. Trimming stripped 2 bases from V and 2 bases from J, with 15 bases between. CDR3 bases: TGCGCCAGCAGCTTAAACTATCAGATATACACAGATACGCAGTATTTT. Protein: CASSLNYQIYTDTQYF.

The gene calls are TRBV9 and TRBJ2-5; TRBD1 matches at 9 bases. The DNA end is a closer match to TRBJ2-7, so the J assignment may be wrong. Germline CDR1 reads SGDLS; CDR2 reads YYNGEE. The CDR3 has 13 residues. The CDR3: CASSTGQGNEQYF. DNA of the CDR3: TGTGCCAGCAGCACTGGACAGGGGAACGAGCAGTACTTC.

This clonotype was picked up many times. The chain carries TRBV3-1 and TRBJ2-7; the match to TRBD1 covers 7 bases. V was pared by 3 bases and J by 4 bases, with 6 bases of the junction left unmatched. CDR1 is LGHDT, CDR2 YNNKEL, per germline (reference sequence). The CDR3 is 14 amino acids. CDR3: CASSHRQGRYEQYF. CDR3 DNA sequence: TGTGCCAGCAGCCATAGACAGGGCCGGTACGAGCAGTACTTC.

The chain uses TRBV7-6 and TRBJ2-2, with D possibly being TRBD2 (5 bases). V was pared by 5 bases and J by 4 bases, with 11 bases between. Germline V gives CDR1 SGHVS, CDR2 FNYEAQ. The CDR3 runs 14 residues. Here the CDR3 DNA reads TGTGCCAGCAGCCCGAGGGATAGCACCGGGGAGCTGTTTTTT. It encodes CASSPRDSTGELFF.